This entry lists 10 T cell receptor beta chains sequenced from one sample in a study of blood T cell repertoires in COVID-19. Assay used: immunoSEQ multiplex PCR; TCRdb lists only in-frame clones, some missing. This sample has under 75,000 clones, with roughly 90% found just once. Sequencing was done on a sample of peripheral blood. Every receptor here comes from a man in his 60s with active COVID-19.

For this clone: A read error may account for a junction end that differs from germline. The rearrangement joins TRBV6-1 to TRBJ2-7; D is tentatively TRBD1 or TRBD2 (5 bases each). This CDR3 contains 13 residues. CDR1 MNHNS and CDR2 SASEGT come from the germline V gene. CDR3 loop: CAGSEAARVEQYF. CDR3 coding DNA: TGTGCCGGCAGTGAAGCGGCCAGGGTCGAGCAGTACTTC.

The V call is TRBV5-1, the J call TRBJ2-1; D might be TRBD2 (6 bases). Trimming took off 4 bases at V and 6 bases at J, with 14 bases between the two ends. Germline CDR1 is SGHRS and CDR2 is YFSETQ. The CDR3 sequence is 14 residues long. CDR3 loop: CASSPRGGPNEQFF. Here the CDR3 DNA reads TGCGCCAGCAGCCCCCGGGGAGGCCCCAATGAGCAGTTCTTC.

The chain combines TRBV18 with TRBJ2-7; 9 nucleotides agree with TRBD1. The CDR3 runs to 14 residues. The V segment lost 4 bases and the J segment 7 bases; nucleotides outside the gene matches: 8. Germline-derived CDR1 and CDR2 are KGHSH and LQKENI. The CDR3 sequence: CASSLDRGFSEQYF. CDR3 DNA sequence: TGTGCCAGCTCACTAGACAGGGGGTTTTCTGAGCAGTACTTC.

The CDR3 DNA follows: TGTGCCAGCAGCCAATTGGACAGGGTCGGTTCACCCCTCCACTTT. Its translation is CASSQLDRVGSPLHF. This chain connects TRBV3-1 (or the pseudogene TRBV3-2) to TRBJ1-6, with TRBD1 matching 8 bases. Trimming took 2 bases from V and 9 from J; bases not matched to a gene: 6. CDR3 length: 15 amino acids. Germline V gene data show CDR1 as LGHDT and CDR2 as YNNKEL (reference sequence).

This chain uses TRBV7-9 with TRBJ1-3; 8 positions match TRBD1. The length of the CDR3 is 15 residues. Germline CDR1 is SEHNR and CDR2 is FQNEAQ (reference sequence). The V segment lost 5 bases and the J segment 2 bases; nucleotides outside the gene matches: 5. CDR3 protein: CASSRQGAAGNTIYF. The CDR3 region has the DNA TGTGCCAGCAGCCGTCAGGGGGCCGCTGGAAACACCATATATTTT.

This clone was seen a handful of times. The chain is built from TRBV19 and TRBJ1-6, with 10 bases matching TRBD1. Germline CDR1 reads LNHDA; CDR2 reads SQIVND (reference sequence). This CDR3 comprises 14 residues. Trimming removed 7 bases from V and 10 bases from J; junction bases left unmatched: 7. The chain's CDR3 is CASTTGTGVSPLHF. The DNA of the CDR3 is TGTGCCAGTACCACCGGGACAGGGGTCTCACCCCTCCACTTT.

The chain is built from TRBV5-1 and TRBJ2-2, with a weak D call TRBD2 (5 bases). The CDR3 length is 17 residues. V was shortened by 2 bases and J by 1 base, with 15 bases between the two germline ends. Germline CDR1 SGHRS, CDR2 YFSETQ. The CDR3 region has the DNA TGCGCCAGCAGCTTATGGACTTCTCGAATGAACACCGGGGAGCTGTTTTTT. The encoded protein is CASSLWTSRMNTGELFF.

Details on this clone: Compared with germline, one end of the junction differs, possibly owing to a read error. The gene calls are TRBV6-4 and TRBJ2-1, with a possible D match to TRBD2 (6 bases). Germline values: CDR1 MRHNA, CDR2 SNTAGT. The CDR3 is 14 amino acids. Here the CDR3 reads CASSEFGVGGSMIF. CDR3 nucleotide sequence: TGTGCCAGCAGCGAATTTGGTGTTGGGGGGAGTATGATCTTC.

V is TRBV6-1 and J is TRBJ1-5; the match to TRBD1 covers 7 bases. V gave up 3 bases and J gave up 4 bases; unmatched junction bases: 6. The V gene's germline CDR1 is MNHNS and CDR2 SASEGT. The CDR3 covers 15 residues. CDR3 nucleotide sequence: TGTGCCAGCAGTGAGACAGGGTGGGGAAATCAGCCCCAGCATTTT. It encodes CASSETGWGNQPQHF.

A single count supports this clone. CDR3 sequence: CASSLGRQGFNEQFF. The CDR3 coding sequence is TGTGCCAGCTCCCTTGGGAGACAGGGGTTCAATGAGCAGTTCTTC. The V gene is TRBV18, the J gene TRBJ2-1, with TRBD1 matching over 8 bases. The trim removed 6 bases at V and 6 bases at J, leaving 10 bases unmatched. CDR1 is KGHSH and CDR2 is LQKENI in the germline V gene. This CDR3 is built from 15 residues. Full variable domain (outside the CDR3, taken from reference TRBV18 and TRBJ2-1): NAGVMQNPRHLVRRRGQEARLRCSPMKGHSHVYWYRQLPEEGLKFMVYLQKENIIDESGMPKERFSAEFPKEGPSILRIQQVVRGDSAAYFCASSLGRQGFNEQFFGPGTRLTVL.